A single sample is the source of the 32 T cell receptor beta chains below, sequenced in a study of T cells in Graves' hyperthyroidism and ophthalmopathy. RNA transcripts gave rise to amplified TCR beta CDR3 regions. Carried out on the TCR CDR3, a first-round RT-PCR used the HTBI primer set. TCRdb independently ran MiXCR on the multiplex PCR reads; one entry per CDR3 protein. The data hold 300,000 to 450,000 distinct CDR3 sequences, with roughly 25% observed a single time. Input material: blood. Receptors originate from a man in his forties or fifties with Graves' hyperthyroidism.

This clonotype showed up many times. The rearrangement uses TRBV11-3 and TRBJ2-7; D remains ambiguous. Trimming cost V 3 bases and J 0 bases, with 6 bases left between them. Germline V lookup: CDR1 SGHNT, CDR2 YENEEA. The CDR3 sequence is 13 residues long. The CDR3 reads CASSLTASYEQYF. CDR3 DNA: TGTGCCAGCAGCTTGACGGCCTCCTACGAGCAGTACTTC.

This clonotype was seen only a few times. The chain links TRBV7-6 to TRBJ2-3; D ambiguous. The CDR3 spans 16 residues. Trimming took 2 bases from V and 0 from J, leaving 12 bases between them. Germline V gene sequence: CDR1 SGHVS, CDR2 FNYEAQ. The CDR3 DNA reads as TGTGCCAGCAGCTTAAATATGCTCGGGAGCACAGATACGCAGTATTTT. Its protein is CASSLNMLGSTDTQYF.

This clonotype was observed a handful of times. CDR3 region: CASSNRWGLAGGTYEQYF. CDR3 DNA: TGTGCCAGCAGCAACCGGTGGGGACTAGCGGGAGGTACCTACGAGCAGTACTTC. V and J are TRBV5-6 and TRBJ2-7; 15 bases line up with TRBD2. CDR1 SGHDT and CDR2 YYEEEE come from the germline V gene. The ends lost 4 bases at V and 2 bases at J; junction bases unmatched: 10. This CDR3 region has 18 residues. Supplemented by reference TRBV5-6 and TRBJ2-7, the full variable domain reads DAGVTQSPTHLIKTRGQQVTLRCSPKSGHDTVSWYQQALGQGPQFIFQYYEEEERQRGNFPDRFSGHQFPNYSSELNVNALLLGDSALYLCASSNRWGLAGGTYEQYFGPGTRLTVT.

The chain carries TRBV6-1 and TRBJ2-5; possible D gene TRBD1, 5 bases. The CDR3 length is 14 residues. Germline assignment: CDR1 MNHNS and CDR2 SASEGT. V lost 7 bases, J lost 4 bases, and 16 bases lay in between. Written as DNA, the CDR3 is TGTGCCAGCACCAAGACAGTATTTGGAGAGACCCAGTACTTC. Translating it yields CASTKTVFGETQYF.

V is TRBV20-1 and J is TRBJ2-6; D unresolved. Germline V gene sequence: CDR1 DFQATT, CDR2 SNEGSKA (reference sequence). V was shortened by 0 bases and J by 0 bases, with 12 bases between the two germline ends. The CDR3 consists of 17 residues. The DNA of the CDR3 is TGCAGTGCTAGAGACAGGAGAACTCTCTCTGGGGCCAACGTCCTGACTTTC. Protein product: CSARDRRTLSGANVLTF.

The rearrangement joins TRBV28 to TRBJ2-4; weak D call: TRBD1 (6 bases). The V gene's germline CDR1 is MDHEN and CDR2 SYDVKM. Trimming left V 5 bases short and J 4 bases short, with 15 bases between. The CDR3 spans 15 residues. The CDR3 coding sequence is TGTGCCAGCAGTCTACCAAGGGGGACGAAAAACATTCAGTACTTC. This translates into CASSLPRGTKNIQYF. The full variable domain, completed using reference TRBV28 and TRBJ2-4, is DVKVTQSSRYLVKRTGEKVFLECVQDMDHENMFWYRQDPGLGLRLIYFSYDVKMKEKGDIPEGYSVSREKKERFSLILESASTNQTSMYLCASSLPRGTKNIQYFGAGTRLSVL.

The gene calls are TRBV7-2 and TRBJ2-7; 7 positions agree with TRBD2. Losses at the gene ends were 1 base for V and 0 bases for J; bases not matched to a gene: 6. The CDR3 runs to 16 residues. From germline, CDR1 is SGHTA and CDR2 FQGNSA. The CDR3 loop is CASSLGGRGFSYEQYF. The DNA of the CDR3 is TGTGCCAGCAGCTTAGGGGGGAGGGGCTTCTCCTACGAGCAGTACTTC. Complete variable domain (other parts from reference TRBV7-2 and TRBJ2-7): GAGVSQSPSNKVTEKGKDVELRCDPISGHTALYWYRQSLGQGLEFLIYFQGNSAPDKSGLPSDRFSAERTGGSVSTLTIQRTQQEDSAVYLCASSLGGRGFSYEQYFGPGTRLTVT.

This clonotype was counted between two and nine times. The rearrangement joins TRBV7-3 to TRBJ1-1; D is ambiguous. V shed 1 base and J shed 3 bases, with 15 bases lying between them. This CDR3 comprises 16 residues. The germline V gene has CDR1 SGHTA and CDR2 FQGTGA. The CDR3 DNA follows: TGTGCCAGCAGCTTAATAGGACGGGTCGGGGACACTGAAGCTTTCTTT. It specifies CASSLIGRVGDTEAFF. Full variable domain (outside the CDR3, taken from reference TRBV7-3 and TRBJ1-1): GAGVSQTPSNKVTEKGKYVELRCDPISGHTALYWYRQSLGQGPEFLIYFQGTGAADDSGLPNDRFFAVRPEGSVSTLKIQRTERGDSAVYLCASSLIGRVGDTEAFFGQGTRLTVV.

The CDR3 loop is CASNTLERETQYF. The CDR3 bases are TGTGCCAGCAATACGCTGGAGAGAGAGACCCAGTACTTC. The chain is built from TRBV2 and TRBJ2-5; no clear D. CDR3 length: 13 amino acids. Trimming removed 7 bases at V and 4 bases at J, with 13 bases between. Germline V gene data show CDR1 as SNHLY and CDR2 as FYNNEI.

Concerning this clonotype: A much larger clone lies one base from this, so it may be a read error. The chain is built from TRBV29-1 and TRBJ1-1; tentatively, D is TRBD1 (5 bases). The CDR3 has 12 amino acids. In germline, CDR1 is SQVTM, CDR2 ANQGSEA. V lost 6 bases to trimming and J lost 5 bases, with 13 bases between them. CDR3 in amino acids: CSVRDGRTEAFF. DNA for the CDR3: TGCAGCGTCCGGGACGGCAGAACTGAAGCTTTCTTT.

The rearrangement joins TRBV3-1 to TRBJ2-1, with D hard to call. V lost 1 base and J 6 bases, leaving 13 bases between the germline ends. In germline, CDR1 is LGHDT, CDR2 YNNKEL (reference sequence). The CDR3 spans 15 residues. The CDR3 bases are TGTGCCAGCAGCCAAGGTCCGACTGGATCCAATGAGCAGTTCTTC. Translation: CASSQGPTGSNEQFF.

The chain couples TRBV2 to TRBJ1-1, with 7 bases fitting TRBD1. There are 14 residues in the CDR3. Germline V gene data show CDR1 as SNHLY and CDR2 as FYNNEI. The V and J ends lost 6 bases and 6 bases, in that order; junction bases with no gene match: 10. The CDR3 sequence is CASRKDRKYAEAFF. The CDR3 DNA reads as TGTGCCAGCAGAAAGGACAGGAAATACGCTGAAGCTTTCTTT.

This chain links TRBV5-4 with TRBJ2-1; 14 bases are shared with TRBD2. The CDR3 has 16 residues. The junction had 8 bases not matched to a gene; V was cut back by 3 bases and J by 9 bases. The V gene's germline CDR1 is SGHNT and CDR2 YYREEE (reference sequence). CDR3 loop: CASSSRTSGRTSEQFF. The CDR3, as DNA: TGTGCCAGCAGCTCCAGGACTAGCGGGAGGACGAGTGAGCAGTTCTTC.

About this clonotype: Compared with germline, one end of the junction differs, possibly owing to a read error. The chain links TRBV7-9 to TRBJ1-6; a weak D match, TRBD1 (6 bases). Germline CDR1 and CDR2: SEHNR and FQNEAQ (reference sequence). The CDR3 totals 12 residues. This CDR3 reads CASSEDRLPFHF. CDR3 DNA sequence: TGTGCCAGCAGCGAAGACAGGCTACCCTTCCACTTT.

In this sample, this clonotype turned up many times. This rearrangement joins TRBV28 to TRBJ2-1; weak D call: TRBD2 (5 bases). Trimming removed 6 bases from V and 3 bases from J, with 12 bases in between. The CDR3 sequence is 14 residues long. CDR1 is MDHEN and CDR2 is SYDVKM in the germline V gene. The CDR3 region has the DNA TGTGCCAGCAGCTCCCCGGCGGGCTACAATGAGCAGTTCTTC. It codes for CASSSPAGYNEQFF.

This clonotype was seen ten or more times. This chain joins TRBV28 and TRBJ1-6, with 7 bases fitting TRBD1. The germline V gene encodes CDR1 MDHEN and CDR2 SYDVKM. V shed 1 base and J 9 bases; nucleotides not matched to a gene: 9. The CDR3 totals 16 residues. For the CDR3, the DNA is TGTGCCAGCAGTTTATTCTCGACAGGGAGGGGTTCACCCCTCCACTTT. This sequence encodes CASSLFSTGRGSPLHF.

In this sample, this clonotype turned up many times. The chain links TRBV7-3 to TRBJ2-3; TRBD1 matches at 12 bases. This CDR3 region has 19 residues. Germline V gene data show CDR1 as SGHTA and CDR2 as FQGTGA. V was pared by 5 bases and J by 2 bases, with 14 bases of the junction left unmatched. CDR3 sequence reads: CASSPWGTGGGRATDTQYF. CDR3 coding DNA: TGTGCCAGCAGCCCCTGGGGGACAGGGGGCGGGAGGGCCACAGATACGCAGTATTTT.

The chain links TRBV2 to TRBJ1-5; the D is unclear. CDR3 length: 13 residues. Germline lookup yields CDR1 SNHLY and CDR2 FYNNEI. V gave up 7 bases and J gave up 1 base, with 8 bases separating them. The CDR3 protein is CASNQESNQPQHF. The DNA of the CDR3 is TGTGCCAGCAATCAGGAAAGCAATCAGCCCCAGCATTTT.

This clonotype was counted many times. CDR3 sequence: CAIRPGQGASEAFF. The CDR3 region has the DNA TGTGCCATCAGACCGGGACAGGGGGCCTCTGAAGCTTTCTTT. The V call is TRBV10-3, the J call TRBJ1-1, with 12 bases that match TRBD1. Germline V gives CDR1 ENHRY, CDR2 SYGVKD. The length of the CDR3 is 14 residues. Unmatched junction bases numbered 5, after V lost 6 bases and J lost 6 bases.

This CDR3 is CASSERGVNTEAFF. The CDR3 DNA follows: TGTGCCAGCAGTGAACGGGGAGTGAACACTGAAGCTTTCTTT. The chain combines TRBV6-1 with TRBJ1-1; D remains ambiguous. This CDR3 has 14 amino acids. Looked up from germline, CDR1 is MNHNS and CDR2 is SASEGT. Trimming left V 2 bases short and J 0 bases short, with 7 bases between.

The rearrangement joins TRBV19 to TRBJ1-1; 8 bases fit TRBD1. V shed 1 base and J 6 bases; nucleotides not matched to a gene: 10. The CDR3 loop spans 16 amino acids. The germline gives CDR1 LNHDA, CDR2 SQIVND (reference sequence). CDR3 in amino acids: CASSIGGRGRPSEAFF. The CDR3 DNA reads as TGTGCCAGTAGTATAGGTGGCAGGGGGCGCCCATCTGAAGCTTTCTTT.

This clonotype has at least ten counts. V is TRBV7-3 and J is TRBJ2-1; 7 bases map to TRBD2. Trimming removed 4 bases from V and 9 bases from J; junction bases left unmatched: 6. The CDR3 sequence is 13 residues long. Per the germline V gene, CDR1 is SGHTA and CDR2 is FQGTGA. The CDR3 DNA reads TGTGCCAGCAGCTCTGTGGCTAGCGGTGAGCAGTTCTTC. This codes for CASSSVASGEQFF.

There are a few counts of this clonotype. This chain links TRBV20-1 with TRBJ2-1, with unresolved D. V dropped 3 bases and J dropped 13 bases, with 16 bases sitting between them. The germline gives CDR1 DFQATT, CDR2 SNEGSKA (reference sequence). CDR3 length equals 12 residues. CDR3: CSARDRLSLQFF. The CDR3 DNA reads TGCAGTGCTAGGGATCGACTGAGTTTACAGTTCTTC.

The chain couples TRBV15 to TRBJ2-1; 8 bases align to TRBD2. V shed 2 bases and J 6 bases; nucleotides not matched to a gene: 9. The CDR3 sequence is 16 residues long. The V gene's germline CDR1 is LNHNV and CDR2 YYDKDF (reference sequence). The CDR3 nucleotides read TGTGCCACCAGCAGATTAAGCGGGGGACCTGTCAATGAGCAGTTCTTC. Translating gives CATSRLSGGPVNEQFF.

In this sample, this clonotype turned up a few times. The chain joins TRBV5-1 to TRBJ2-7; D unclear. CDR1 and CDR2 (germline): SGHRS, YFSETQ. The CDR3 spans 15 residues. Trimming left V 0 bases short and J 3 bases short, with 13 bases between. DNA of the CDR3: TGCGCCAGCAGCTTGGCCCCAGGCTCCCACTACGAGCAGTACTTC. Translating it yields CASSLAPGSHYEQYF.

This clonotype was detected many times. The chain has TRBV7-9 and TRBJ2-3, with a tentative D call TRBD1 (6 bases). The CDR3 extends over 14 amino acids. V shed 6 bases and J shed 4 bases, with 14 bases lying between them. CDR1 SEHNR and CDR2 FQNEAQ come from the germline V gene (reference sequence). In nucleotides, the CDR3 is TGTGCCAGCAGGCTCCAGGGGTATGCAGATACGCAGTATTTT. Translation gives CASRLQGYADTQYF.

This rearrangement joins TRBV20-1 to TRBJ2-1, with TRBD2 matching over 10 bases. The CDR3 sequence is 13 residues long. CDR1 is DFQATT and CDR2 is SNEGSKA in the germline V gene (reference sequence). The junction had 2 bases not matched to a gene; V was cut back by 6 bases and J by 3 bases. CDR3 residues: CSAWTSGYNEQFF. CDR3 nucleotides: TGCAGTGCGTGGACTAGCGGCTACAATGAGCAGTTCTTC.

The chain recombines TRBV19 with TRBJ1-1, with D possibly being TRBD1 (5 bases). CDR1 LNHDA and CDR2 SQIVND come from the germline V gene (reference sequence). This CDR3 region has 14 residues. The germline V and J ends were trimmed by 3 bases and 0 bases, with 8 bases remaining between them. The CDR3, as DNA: TGTGCCAGTAGTATTAAGGGACTGAACACTGAAGCTTTCTTT. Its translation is CASSIKGLNTEAFF.

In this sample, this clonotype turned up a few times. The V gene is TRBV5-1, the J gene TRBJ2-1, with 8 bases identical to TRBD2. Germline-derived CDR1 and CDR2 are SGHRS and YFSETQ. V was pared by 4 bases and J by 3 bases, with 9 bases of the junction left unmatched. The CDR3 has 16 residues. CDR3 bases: TGCGCCAGCAGCAGGGGTCTAGCGGGCAACTACAATGAGCAGTTCTTC. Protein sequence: CASSRGLAGNYNEQFF.

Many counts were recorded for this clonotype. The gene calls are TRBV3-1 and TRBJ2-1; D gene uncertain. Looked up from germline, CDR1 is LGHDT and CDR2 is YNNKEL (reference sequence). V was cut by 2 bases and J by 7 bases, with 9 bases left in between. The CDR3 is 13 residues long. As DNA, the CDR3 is TGTGCCAGCAGCCAATATTCAGCGAATGAGCAGTTCTTC. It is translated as CASSQYSANEQFF.

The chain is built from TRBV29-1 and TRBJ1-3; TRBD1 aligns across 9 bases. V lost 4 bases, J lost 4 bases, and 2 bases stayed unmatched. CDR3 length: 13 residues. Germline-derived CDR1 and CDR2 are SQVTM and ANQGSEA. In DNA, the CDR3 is TGCAGCGTTGCTGGGACAGGGGGAAACACCATATATTTT. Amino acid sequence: CSVAGTGGNTIYF.

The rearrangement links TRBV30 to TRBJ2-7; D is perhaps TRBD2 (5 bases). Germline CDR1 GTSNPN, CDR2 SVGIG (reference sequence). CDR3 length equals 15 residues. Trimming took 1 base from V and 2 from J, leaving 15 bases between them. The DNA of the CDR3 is TGTGCCTGGAGTGGAGTGAGGAGGCCCACCTACGAGCAGTACTTC. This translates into CAWSGVRRPTYEQYF.